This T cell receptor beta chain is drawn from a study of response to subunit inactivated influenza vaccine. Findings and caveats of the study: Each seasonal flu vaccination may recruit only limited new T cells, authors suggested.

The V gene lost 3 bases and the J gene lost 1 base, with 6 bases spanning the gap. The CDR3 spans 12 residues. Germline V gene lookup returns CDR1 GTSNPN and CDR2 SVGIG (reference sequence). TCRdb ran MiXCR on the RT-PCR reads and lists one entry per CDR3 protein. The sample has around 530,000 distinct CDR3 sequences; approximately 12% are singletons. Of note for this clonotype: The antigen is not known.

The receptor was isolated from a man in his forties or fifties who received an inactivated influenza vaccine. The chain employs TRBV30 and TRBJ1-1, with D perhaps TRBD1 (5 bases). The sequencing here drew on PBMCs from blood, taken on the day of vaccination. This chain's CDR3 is CAWSRANTEAFF. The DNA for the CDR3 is TGTGCCTGGAGCAGGGCGAACACTGAAGCTTTCTTT.